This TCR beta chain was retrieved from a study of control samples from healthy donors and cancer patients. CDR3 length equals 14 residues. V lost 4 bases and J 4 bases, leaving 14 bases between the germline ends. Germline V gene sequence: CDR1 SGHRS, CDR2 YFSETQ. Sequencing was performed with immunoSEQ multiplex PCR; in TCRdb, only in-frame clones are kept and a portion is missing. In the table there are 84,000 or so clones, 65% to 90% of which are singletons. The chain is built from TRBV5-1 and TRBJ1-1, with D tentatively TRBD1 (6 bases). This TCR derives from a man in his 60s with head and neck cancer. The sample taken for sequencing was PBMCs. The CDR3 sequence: CASSTTGLSTEAFF. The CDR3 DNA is TGCGCCAGCAGCACCACAGGGTTATCCACTGAAGCTTTCTTT.